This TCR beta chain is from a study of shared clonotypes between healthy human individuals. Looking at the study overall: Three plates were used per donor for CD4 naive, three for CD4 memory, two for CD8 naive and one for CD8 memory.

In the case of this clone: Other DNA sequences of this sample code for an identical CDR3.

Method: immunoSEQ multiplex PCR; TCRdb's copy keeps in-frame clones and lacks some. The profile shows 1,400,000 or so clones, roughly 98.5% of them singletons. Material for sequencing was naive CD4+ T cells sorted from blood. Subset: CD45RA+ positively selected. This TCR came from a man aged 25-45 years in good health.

The DNA for the CDR3 is TGTGCCAGCAGCTTAGGGGTAACTGAAGCTTTCTTT. Protein product: CASSLGVTEAFF. This chain uses TRBV7-9 with TRBJ1-1; no clear D. Per germline, CDR1 SEHNR and CDR2 FQNEAQ (reference sequence). V was cut by 1 base and J by 5 bases, with 5 bases left in between. The CDR3 is 12 residues long.